The 29 T cell receptor beta chains presented below share a single source sample, sequenced in a study of OX40 agonist ivuxolimab in advanced cancers. This table comes from immunoSEQ multiplex PCR, and its TCRdb copy is limited to in-frame clones, with some not included. The table records tens of thousands of clones, 75% to 90% of them present only once. The sample was CD4+ or CD8+ T cells sorted from blood, taken in a trial of the OX40 agonist ivuxolimab. These receptors were taken from an adult with an advanced solid tumor such as melanoma, head and neck, liver or kidney cancer.

This chain uses TRBV6-5 with TRBJ2-1; maybe TRBD2 (6 bases). Germline values: CDR1 MNHEY, CDR2 SVGAGI. The CDR3 covers 13 residues. V lost 2 bases and J lost 9, with 11 bases in between. For the CDR3, the DNA is TGTGCCAGCAGTTACGCGGGGATTGGTGAGCAGTTCTTC. It is translated as CASSYAGIGEQFF.

This chain uses TRBV7-9 with TRBJ2-7; the D gene could be TRBD1 or TRBD2 (5 bases each). The CDR3 runs to 15 residues. The germline V and J ends were trimmed by 3 bases and 2 bases, with 14 bases remaining between them. CDR1 is SEHNR and CDR2 is FQNEAQ in the germline V gene (reference sequence). The CDR3 loop is CASSFYRDGTYEQYF. The CDR3 region has the DNA TGTGCCAGCAGCTTCTACCGGGACGGTACCTACGAGCAGTACTTC.

This clone was picked up a small number of times. V and J are TRBV6-5 and TRBJ2-7; D is unclear. Germline V gives CDR1 MNHEY, CDR2 SVGAGI. The germline V and J ends were trimmed by 5 bases and 3 bases, with 11 bases remaining between them. The CDR3 sequence is 13 residues long. The CDR3 DNA sequence: TGTGCCAGCAGTGAACTGGGGATCTACGAGCAGTACTTC. It is translated as CASSELGIYEQYF.

CDR3 sequence reads: CASSLSRTSGSSYNEQFF. CDR3 DNA sequence: TGCGCCAGCAGCTTAAGCCGGACTAGCGGGAGCTCCTACAATGAGCAGTTCTTC. This chain uses TRBV5-1 with TRBJ2-1, with 13 bases matching TRBD2. This CDR3 region has 18 residues. J was trimmed by 0 bases and V by 2 bases; bases with no gene match: 5. Germline CDR1 and CDR2: SGHRS and YFSETQ.

The rearrangement uses TRBV7-9 and TRBJ2-7, with D perhaps matching TRBD1 (6 bases). CDR1 is SEHNR and CDR2 is FQNEAQ in the germline V gene (reference sequence). The CDR3 runs to 15 residues. V lost 4 bases and J 0 bases, leaving 13 bases between the germline ends. The CDR3 DNA follows: TGTGCCAGCAGCTCTCCGGACAGAAGCTCCTACGAGCAGTACTTC. Protein: CASSSPDRSSYEQYF.

The gene calls are TRBV29-1 and TRBJ1-2, with 10 bases identical to TRBD1. V gave up 6 bases and J gave up 3 bases; unmatched junction bases: 7. The CDR3 consists of 14 residues. Germline V gene sequence: CDR1 SQVTM, CDR2 ANQGSEA. CDR3 nucleotide sequence: TGCAGCGTGTCGGGACAGGGGCCGTACTATGGCTACACCTTC. Translating gives CSVSGQGPYYGYTF.

This chain links TRBV27 with TRBJ1-4, with a tentative D call TRBD1 (6 bases). Trimming took off 6 bases at V and 4 bases at J, with 12 bases between the two ends. This CDR3 has 14 residues. The germline gives CDR1 MNHEY, CDR2 SMNVEV (reference sequence). CDR3 sequence reads: CASRQTGRNEKLFF. Here the CDR3 DNA reads TGTGCCAGCAGACAGACAGGCCGTAATGAAAAACTGTTTTTT. Filled out from reference TRBV27 and TRBJ1-4, the complete variable domain reads EAQVTQNPRYLITVTGKKLTVTCSQNMNHEYMSWYRQDPGLGLRQIYYSMNVEVTDKGDVPEGYKVSRKEKRNFPLILESPSPNQTSLYFCASRQTGRNEKLFFGSGTQLSVL.

The rearrangement links TRBV29-1 to TRBJ1-2, with TRBD1 as a possible D gene (6 bases). CDR1 SQVTM and CDR2 ANQGSEA come from the germline V gene. V was pared by 2 bases and J by 4 bases, with 23 bases between. This CDR3 is 17 amino acids long. The CDR3 coding sequence is TGCAGCGTTGAAATCTCGAGCATAACAGGGACGCCCTATGGCTACACCTTC. Translating it yields CSVEISSITGTPYGYTF. Variable domain in full (rest from reference TRBV29-1 and TRBJ1-2): SAVISQKPSRDICQRGTSLTIQCQVDSQVTMMFWYRQQPGQSLTLIATANQGSEATYESGFVIDKFPISRPNLTFSTLTVSNMSPEDSSIYLCSVEISSITGTPYGYTFGSGTRLTVV.

The chain couples TRBV5-4 to TRBJ2-1; 9 nucleotides align to TRBD1. Germline lookup yields CDR1 SGHNT and CDR2 YYREEE (reference sequence). This CDR3 is built from 16 residues. The V segment lost 5 bases and the J segment 3 bases; nucleotides outside the gene matches: 9. The DNA for the CDR3 is TGTGCCAGCAGTTTGATTGCGGGACAGGGCTACAATGAGCAGTTCTTC. Residues: CASSLIAGQGYNEQFF. Full variable domain (outside the CDR3, taken from reference TRBV5-4 and TRBJ2-1): ETGVTQSPTHLIKTRGQQVTLRCSSQSGHNTVSWYQQALGQGPQFIFQYYREEENGRGNFPPRFSGLQFPNYSSELNVNALELDDSALYLCASSLIAGQGYNEQFFGPGTRLTVL.

The chain carries TRBV6-1 and TRBJ2-7; 7 bases match TRBD1. The CDR3 has 14 amino acids. Losses at the gene ends were 9 bases for V and 0 bases for J; bases not matched to a gene: 8. Germline loops: CDR1 MNHNS, CDR2 SASEGT. CDR3 nucleotide sequence: TGTGCCAGTGGTCAGAGGGGGCTCTCCTACGAGCAGTACTTC. Protein: CASGQRGLSYEQYF.

The V gene is TRBV4-2, the J gene TRBJ2-7; the D gene could be TRBD1 or TRBD2 (5 bases each). Trimming took 2 bases from V and 3 from J, leaving 20 bases between them. The CDR3 is 17 amino acids. The germline gives CDR1 LGHNA, CDR2 YNFKEQ. The CDR3: CASSQLDRDGAYYEQYF. CDR3 in DNA: TGTGCCAGCAGCCAACTTGACCGGGACGGCGCCTACTACGAGCAGTACTTC.

The V call is TRBV19, the J call TRBJ1-5; D ambiguous. V was clipped by 5 bases and J by 4 bases, with 6 bases between them. CDR1 and CDR2 (germline): LNHDA, SQIVND (reference sequence). This CDR3 is built from 12 residues. The CDR3 sequence is CASSYGNQPQHF. The CDR3 nucleotides are TGTGCCAGTAGTTACGGTAATCAGCCCCAGCATTTT.

This chain uses TRBV7-9 with TRBJ1-2, with D tentatively TRBD1 (6 bases). V was clipped by 5 bases and J by 7 bases, with 32 bases between them. CDR3 length equals 19 residues. Germline V lookup: CDR1 SEHNR, CDR2 FQNEAQ (reference sequence). This CDR3 is CASSPTSMYQTGLLSGYTF. CDR3 in DNA: TGTGCCAGCAGCCCCACTTCTATGTATCAGACAGGCCTTCTAAGTGGCTACACCTTC.

This clone was detected only a few times. The chain has TRBV6-1 and TRBJ2-7; 7 positions agree with TRBD2. CDR3 length: 14 residues. Trimming cost V 4 bases and J 1 base; bases outside gene matches: 4. The germline V gene has CDR1 MNHNS and CDR2 SASEGT. The DNA for the CDR3 is TGTGCCAGCAGTGGACTGGGAGGGTCCTACGAGCAGTACTTC. This codes for CASSGLGGSYEQYF.

The rearrangement links TRBV2 to TRBJ1-1; D is perhaps TRBD1 (5 bases). The CDR3 has 11 amino acids. V gave up 6 bases and J gave up 6 bases, with 8 bases separating them. Per the germline V gene, CDR1 is SNHLY and CDR2 is FYNNEI. As DNA, the CDR3 is TGTGCCAGCAGGGGGGTGGCTGAAGCTTTCTTT. Amino acid sequence: CASRGVAEAFF.

Points on this clone: One end of the junction does not line up with germline, which may come from a read error. This chain joins TRBV2 and TRBJ2-7; 7 nucleotides agree with TRBD1. Germline V gene data show CDR1 as SNHLY and CDR2 as FYNNEI. The CDR3 totals 10 residues. The CDR3 nucleotides are TGTGCCAGCAGAGGAAAACGGGACAGTTTC. The encoded protein is CASRGKRDSF.

This clone has more than one count but fewer than ten. The chain joins TRBV9 to TRBJ1-3; D not certain. The CDR3 sequence is 10 residues long. Germline V gene data show CDR1 as SGDLS and CDR2 as YYNGEE. The V end lost 3 bases, the J end lost 5 bases, and 0 bases lay between the germline ends. The CDR3 DNA reads TGTGCCAGCAGCGGAAACACCATATATTTT. It translates to CASSGNTIYF.

The chain links TRBV4-2 to TRBJ2-5; the D call may be TRBD1 or TRBD2 (6 bases each). The CDR3 is 15 amino acids. Germline CDR1 reads LGHNA; CDR2 reads YNFKEQ. Trimming shortened V by 0 bases and J by 5 bases, and 13 bases separated the two germline ends. In nucleotides, the CDR3 is TGTGCCAGCAGCCAAGAGTTTCGAGGGGGGGAGACCCAGTACTTC. Its protein product is CASSQEFRGGETQYF.

As for this clone: At one of its ends the junction is not consistent with the germline gene, which may arise from a read error. The rearrangement links TRBV14 to TRBJ2-7; possibly TRBD1 for D (7 bases). CDR1 and CDR2 from the germline V gene are SGHDN and FVKESK. The CDR3 totals 18 residues. This chain's CDR3 is CASRWDFGGGEFSHEQYF. The CDR3 nucleotides read TGTGCCAGCAGATGGGATTTTGGAGGGGGCGAGTTCTCCCACGAGCAGTACTTC. Together with reference TRBV14 and TRBJ2-7, the CDR3 gives the full variable domain: EAGVTQFPSHSVIEKGQTVTLRCDPISGHDNLYWYRRVMGKEIKFLLHFVKESKQDESGMPNNRFLAERTGGTYSTLKVQPAELEDSGVYFCASRWDFGGGEFSHEQYFGPGTRLTVT.

The chain has TRBV7-9 and TRBJ2-7; D possibly corresponds to TRBD2 (5 bases). This CDR3 contains 13 residues. From germline, CDR1 is SEHNR and CDR2 FQNEAQ (reference sequence). The V and J ends lost 5 bases and 2 bases respectively, with 10 bases between them. The CDR3 spells CASSAIGTYEQYF. CDR3 nucleotide sequence: TGTGCCAGCAGCGCGATCGGGACCTACGAGCAGTACTTC.

The V and J genes are TRBV10-2 and TRBJ2-1, with 10 bases that match TRBD2. The CDR3 consists of 18 residues. V dropped 3 bases and J dropped 9; count of bases not matched to a gene: 17. In germline, CDR1 is WSHSY, CDR2 SAAADI. CDR3 region: CASSEFLSTLAGVGEQFF. The CDR3 DNA reads TGCGCCAGCAGTGAATTTTTGTCTACTCTAGCGGGAGTCGGTGAGCAGTTCTTC.

The chain employs TRBV11-2 and TRBJ2-5; 11 bases fit TRBD2. The CDR3 has 17 residues. After removal of 1 base from V and 4 bases from J, the junction contained 8 bases not matched to a gene. Germline V CDR1 and CDR2: SGHAT, FQNNGV. CDR3 amino acids: CASSLGTSGSARETQYF. CDR3 nucleotides: TGTGCCAGCAGCTTAGGCACTAGCGGGAGTGCTCGAGAGACCCAGTACTTC.

As DNA, the CDR3 is TGTGCCAGCAGCTTACCGCTGGGGACGAACACTGAAGCTTTCTTT. This codes for CASSLPLGTNTEAFF. The V call is TRBV7-9, the J call TRBJ1-1; tentative D call: TRBD1 (5 bases). The CDR3 consists of 15 residues. V was clipped by 2 bases and J by 1 base, with 11 bases between them. Germline values: CDR1 SEHNR, CDR2 FQNEAQ (reference sequence).

V usage is TRBV10-3 and J usage is TRBJ2-1; 9 bases line up with TRBD2. CDR1 is ENHRY, CDR2 SYGVKD, per germline. This CDR3 has 12 amino acids. V was clipped by 11 bases and J by 7 bases; unmatched bases: 6. The CDR3 spells CAGGGGFNEQFF. The DNA of the CDR3 is TGTGCCGGCGGGGGGGGATTTAATGAGCAGTTCTTC.

The chain couples TRBV10-1 to TRBJ2-2, with 7 bases aligning to TRBD1. V shed 6 bases and J 7 bases; nucleotides not matched to a gene: 11. Germline V gives CDR1 WNHNN, CDR2 SYGVQD (reference sequence). The CDR3 spans 15 residues. Written as DNA, the CDR3 is TGCGCCAGCAGCCCGACAGGGTCTCGACTCGGGGAGCTGTTTTTT. It is translated as CASSPTGSRLGELFF.

The table lists this clone with a count of one. The chain couples TRBV6-1 to TRBJ1-3; D perhaps matches TRBD1 (6 bases). The CDR3 extends over 14 amino acids. Trimming removed 11 bases at V and 0 bases at J, with 14 bases between. The germline gives CDR1 MNHNS, CDR2 SASEGT. Written as DNA, the CDR3 is TGTGCCGGATCGGACAGTTCCTCTGGAAACACCATATATTTT. This encodes CAGSDSSSGNTIYF.

The CDR3 DNA reads as TGTGCCAGCAGCCAACCTTCTAGCTACGAGCAGTACTTC. Residues: CASSQPSSYEQYF. The V gene is TRBV27, the J gene TRBJ2-7; no clear D. Between the trimmed V and J ends, which lost 6 bases and 3 bases, there was a span of 12 bases. The CDR3 sequence is 13 residues long. CDR1 and CDR2 from the germline V gene are MNHEY and SMNVEV (reference sequence).

This chain uses TRBV9 with TRBJ2-7; tentatively, D is TRBD1 (6 bases). From germline, CDR1 is SGDLS and CDR2 YYNGEE. V was trimmed by 4 bases and J by 1 base, leaving 9 bases between them. This CDR3 has 13 residues. CDR3 amino acids: CASSPGQSYEQYF. The CDR3, as DNA: TGTGCCAGCAGCCCAGGACAGTCCTACGAGCAGTACTTC.

The V call is TRBV21-1, the J call TRBJ1-5; TRBD1, the D gene given by the table, was not confirmed from the DNA. TRBV21-1 is a documented pseudogene. The CDR3 has 17 residues. In DNA form, the CDR3 reads TGTGCCAGCAGCAAAGGGCCCAACAGGGGGCTCCGTCAGCCCCAGCATTTT. Translation: CASSKGPNRGLRQPQHF.